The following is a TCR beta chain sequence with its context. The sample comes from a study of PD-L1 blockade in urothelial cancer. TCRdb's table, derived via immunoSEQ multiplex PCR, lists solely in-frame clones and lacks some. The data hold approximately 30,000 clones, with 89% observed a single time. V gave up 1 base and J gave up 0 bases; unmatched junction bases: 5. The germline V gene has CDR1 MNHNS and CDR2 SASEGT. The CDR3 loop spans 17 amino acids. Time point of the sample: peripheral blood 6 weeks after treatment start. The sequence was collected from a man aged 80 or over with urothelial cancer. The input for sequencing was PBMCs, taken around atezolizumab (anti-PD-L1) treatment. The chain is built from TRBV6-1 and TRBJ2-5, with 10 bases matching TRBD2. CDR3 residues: CASSEGGLAGDQETQYF. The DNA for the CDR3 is TGTGCCAGCAGTGAAGGGGGGCTAGCGGGAGACCAAGAGACCCAGTACTTC.